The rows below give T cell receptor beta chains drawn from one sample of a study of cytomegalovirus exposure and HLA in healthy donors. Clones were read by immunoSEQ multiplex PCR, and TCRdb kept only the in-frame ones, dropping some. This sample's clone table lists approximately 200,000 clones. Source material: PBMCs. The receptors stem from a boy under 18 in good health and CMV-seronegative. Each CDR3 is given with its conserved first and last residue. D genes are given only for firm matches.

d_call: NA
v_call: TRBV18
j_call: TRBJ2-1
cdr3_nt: TGTGCCAGCTCACCCGAGACTACTTCGTACAATGAGCAGTTCTTC
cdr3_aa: CASSPETTSYNEQFF

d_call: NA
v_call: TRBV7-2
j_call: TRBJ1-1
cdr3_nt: TGTGCCAGCAGCGGGCCGGGGTTGAAGGCTGAAGCTTTCTTT
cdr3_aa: CASSGPGLKAEAFF

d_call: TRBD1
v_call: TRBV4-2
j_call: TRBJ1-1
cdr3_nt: TGTGCCAGCAACCCCGGGACAGGGGGCGTCAGGACTGAAGCTTTCTTT
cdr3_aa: CASNPGTGGVRTEAFF

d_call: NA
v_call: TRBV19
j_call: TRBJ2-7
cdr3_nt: TGTGCCAGTAGTACAGGGGACGAGCAGTACTTC
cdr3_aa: CASSTGDEQYF

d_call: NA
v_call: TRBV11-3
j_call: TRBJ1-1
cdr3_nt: TGTGCCAGCAGCAAATCCGGAACGGCGGACACTGAAGCTTTCTTT
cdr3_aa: CASSKSGTADTEAFF

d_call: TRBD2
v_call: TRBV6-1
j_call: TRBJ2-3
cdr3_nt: TGTGCCAGCAGTGAGCAAGCGGGGGGGCCAGCAGATACGCAGTATTTT
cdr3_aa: CASSEQAGGPADTQYF

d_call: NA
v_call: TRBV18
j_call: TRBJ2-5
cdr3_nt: TGTGCCAGCTCACCCGGGGAGACCCAGTACTTC
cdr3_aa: CASSPGETQYF

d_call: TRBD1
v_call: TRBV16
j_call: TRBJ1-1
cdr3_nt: TGTGCCAGCAGTCCCGGGACAGGGGGCGACACTGAAGCTTTCTTT
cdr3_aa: CASSPGTGGDTEAFF

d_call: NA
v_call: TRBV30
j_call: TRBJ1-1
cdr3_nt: TGTGCCTGGAGTGTAACAGGCCTGAACACTGAAGCTTTCTTT
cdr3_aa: CAWSVTGLNTEAFF

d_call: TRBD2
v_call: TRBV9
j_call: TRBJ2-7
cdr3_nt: TGTGCCAGCAGCGAGGGACTAGCGAGGAACTACGAGCAGTACTTC
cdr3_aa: CASSEGLARNYEQYF

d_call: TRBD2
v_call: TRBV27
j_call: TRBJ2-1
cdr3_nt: TGTGCCAGCAGTTTATCGACATCTGGACTAGCGGGGGGAAATGAGCAGTTCTTC
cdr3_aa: CASSLSTSGLAGGNEQFF

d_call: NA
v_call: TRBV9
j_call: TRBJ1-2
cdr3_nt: TGTGCCAGCGGAGGGGGGGACGATCACCCCCACGCTTCCTATGGCTACACCTTC
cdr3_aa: CASGGGDDHPHASYGYTF

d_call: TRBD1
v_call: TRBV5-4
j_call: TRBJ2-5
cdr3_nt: TGTGCCAGCAGCTTGGGGGACAGGGGGCTAGGGGAGACCCAGTACTTC
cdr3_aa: CASSLGDRGLGETQYF

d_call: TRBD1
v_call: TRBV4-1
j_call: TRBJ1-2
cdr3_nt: TGCGCCAGCAGCCAACCGACCAGGGGGCTTGGCTATGGCTACACCTTC
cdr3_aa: CASSQPTRGLGYGYTF

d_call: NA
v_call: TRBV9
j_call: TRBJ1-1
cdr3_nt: TGTGCCAGCAGCGTAGATTACAGGAACACTGAAGCTTTCTTT
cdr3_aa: CASSVDYRNTEAFF

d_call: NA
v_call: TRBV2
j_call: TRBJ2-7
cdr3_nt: TGTGCCAGCTCCCCAGGGGCCTACGAGCAGTACTTC
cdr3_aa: CASSPGAYEQYF

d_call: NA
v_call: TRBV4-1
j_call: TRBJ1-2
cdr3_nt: TGCGCCAGCAGCCAAGGGGGTTTGGGACTATCGAATGGCTACACCTTC
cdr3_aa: CASSQGGLGLSNGYTF

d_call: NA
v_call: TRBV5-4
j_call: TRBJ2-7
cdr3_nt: TGTGCCAGCAGCTTGGCGCGGGGCCCTCTGGTCTACGAGCAGTACTTC
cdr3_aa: CASSLARGPLVYEQYF

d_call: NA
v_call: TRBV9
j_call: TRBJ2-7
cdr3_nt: TGTGCCAGCAGCGTAGGTGATCAGGGCTCCTACGAGCAGTACTTC
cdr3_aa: CASSVGDQGSYEQYF

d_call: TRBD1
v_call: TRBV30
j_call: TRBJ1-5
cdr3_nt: TGTGCCTGGAGTGGAGCGACAGGGGGAGGTCAGCCCCAGCATTTT
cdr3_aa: CAWSGATGGGQPQHF

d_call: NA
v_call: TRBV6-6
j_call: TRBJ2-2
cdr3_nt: TGTGCCAGCACCAGGGACTTCAACACCGGGGAGCTGTTTTTT
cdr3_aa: CASTRDFNTGELFF

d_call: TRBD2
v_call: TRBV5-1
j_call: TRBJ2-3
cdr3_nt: TGCGCCAGCAGCCAAGCGGGGGGGGTCGCAGATACGCAGTATTTT
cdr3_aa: CASSQAGGVADTQYF

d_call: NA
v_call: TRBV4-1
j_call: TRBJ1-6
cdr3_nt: TGCGCCAGCAGCCAACTCGAACGGGCACCCCTCCACTTT
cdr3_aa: CASSQLERAPLHF

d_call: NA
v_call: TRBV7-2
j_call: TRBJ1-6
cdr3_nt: TGTGCCAGCAGCTTAACACCGGGAAGCAATTCACCCCTCCACTTT
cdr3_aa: CASSLTPGSNSPLHF

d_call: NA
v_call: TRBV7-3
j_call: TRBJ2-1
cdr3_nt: TGTGCCAGCAGCTTAACGGGAAGCGGCTCCTACAATGAGCAGTTCTTC
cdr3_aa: CASSLTGSGSYNEQFF

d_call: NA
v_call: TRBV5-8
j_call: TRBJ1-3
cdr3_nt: TGTGCCAGCAGGACAGGTGACACCATATATTTT
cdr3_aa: CASRTGDTIYF

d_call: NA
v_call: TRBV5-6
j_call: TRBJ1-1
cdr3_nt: TGTGCCAGCAGCTTTCAGGGTCGGAACACTGAAGCTTTCTTT
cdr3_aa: CASSFQGRNTEAFF

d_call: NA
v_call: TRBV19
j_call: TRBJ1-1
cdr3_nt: TGTGCCAGTAGTATTGGGGGGGCAGTTGAAGCTTTCTTT
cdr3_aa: CASSIGGAVEAFF

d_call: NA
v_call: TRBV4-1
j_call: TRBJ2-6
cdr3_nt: TGCGCCAGCAGCCTCTCCCGGAGTTCTGGGGCCAACGTCCTGACTTTC
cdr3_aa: CASSLSRSSGANVLTF

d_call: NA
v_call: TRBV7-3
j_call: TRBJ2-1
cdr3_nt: TGTGCCAGCAGCTGGCAGGGCGACAATGAGCAGTTCTTC
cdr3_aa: CASSWQGDNEQFF

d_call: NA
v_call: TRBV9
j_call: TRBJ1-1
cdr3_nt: TGTGCCAGCAGCGCTCATGTGGCGGACACTGAAGCTTTCTTT
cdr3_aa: CASSAHVADTEAFF

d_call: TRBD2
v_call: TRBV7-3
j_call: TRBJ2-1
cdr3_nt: TGTGCCAGCAGCTTCGGACTAGCGGGTTTCAATGAGCAGTTCTTC
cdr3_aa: CASSFGLAGFNEQFF

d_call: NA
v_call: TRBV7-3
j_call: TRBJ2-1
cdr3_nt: TGTGCCAGCAGCTACACTCCCACAGTGGGCTACAATGAGCAGTTCTTC
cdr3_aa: CASSYTPTVGYNEQFF

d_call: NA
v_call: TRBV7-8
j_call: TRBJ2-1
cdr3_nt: TGTGCCAGCAGCCTGCCGGGGGAATCTACAACGTGGGAGTTCTTC
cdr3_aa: CASSLPGESTTWEFF

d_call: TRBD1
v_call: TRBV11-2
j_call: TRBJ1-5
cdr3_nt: TGTGCCAGCAGCTCTCTCACAGGGGATCGGGCCCAGCATTTT
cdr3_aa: CASSSLTGDRAQHF

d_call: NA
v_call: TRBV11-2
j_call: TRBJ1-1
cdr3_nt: TGTGCCAGCAGCTTTCAGGTGGACACTGAAGCTTTCTTT
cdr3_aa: CASSFQVDTEAFF

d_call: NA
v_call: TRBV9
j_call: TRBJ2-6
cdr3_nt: TGTGCCAGCAGCCCACAGTACAGGAGGGCTGGGGCCAACGTCCTGACTTTC
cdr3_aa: CASSPQYRRAGANVLTF

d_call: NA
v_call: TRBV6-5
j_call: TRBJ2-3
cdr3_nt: TGTGCCAGCAGTACCGGGACTAGCACAGATACGCAGTATTTT
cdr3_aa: CASSTGTSTDTQYF

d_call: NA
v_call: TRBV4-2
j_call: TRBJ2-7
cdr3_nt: TGTGCCAGCAGCCAAGTAGGGGTTGGGGAGCAGTACTTC
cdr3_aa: CASSQVGVGEQYF

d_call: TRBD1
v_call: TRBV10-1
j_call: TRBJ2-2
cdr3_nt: TGCGCCAGCAGTGGAGACAGGGGGCTTGGGAACACCGGGGAGCTGTTTTTT
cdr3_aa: CASSGDRGLGNTGELFF

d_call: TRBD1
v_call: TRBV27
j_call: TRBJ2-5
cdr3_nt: TGTGCCATTAACAGGGGGGCGGTTGAGACCCAGTACTTC
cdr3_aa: CAINRGAVETQYF

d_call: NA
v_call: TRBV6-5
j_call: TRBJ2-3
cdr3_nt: TGTGCCAGCAGGCCTAACGAGGGTCGCACAGATACGCAGTATTTT
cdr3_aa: CASRPNEGRTDTQYF

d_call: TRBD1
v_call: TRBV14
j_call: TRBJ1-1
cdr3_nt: TGTGCCAGCAGCCGGTTGACAGGGCTCAATTCCGAAGCTTTCTTT
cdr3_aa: CASSRLTGLNSEAFF

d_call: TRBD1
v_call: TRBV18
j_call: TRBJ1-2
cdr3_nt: TGTGCCAGCTCATCTACCGGAGGACAGGGGGTTCTCTATGGCTACACCTTC
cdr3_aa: CASSSTGGQGVLYGYTF

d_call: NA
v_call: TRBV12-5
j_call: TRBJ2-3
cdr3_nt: TGTGCTAGTGGACTCACAGATACGCAGTATTTT
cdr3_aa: CASGLTDTQYF

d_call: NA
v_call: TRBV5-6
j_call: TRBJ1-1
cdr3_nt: TGTGCCAGCAGGGAATTAGGGGACACTGAAGCTTTCTTT
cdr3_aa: CASRELGDTEAFF

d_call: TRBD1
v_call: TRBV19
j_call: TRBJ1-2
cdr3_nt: TGTGCCAGTAGACCCGGGACAGGGGCTAACTATGGCTACACCTTC
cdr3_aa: CASRPGTGANYGYTF